This record concerns one T cell receptor beta chain sequence. Using immunoSEQ multiplex PCR, the repertoire was profiled, and TCRdb retains in-frame clones only, with some absent. The repertoire consists of approximately 78,000 clones, with roughly 86% occurring once and the leading ten covering less than 8%. This specimen belongs to a study of OX40 agonist ivuxolimab in advanced cancers. Study context: Patients were treated with ivuxolimab, an agonistic anti-OX40 (CD134) antibody. Every patient in dose escalation had hepatocellular carcinoma, melanoma, renal cell or head and neck cancer. Averaging about 60 years in age, with a range of roughly 20 to 90, the cohort was around 85% male. Prior anti-PD-1, anti-PD-L1 or anti-CTLA-4 therapy did not bar entry, and roughly 40% had some.

Germline V CDR1 and CDR2: MNHEY, SVGAGI. The CDR3 is 15 residues long. V trimming: 6 bases; J trimming: 7 bases; junction bases outside the gene matches: 13. This sequence was found in an adult with an advanced solid tumor such as melanoma, head and neck, liver or kidney cancer. The sample was CD4+ or CD8+ T cells sorted from blood, taken in a trial of the OX40 agonist ivuxolimab. The chain recombines TRBV6-5 with TRBJ2-3; TRBD1 matches at 7 bases. CDR3 in amino acids: CASRIRDSPTHTQYF. In DNA, the CDR3 is TGTGCCAGCAGGATCCGGGACAGCCCCACTCATACGCAGTATTTT.